The 2 T cell receptor beta chains below were found in one sample sequenced in a study of regulatory T cells in long-lasting Graves disease. Researchers made TCR beta libraries by using iRepertoire HTBI primers and running Arm-PCR on CDR3 regions. TCRdb itself ran the multiplex PCR reads through MiXCR, one entry per CDR3 protein. The data hold 500,000 to 700,000 distinct CDR3 sequences, with approximately 31% observed a single time. Time point meaning: persistent/refractory GD, antithyroid drugs over 5 years with positive TRAb. TCR sequences were obtained from RNA taken from PBMCs. The material was peripheral blood mononuclear cells (PBMCs), obtained when the disease was refractory, from a patient treated with antithyroid drugs. The receptors were gathered from a female donor with Graves disease.

The rearrangement uses TRBV19 and TRBJ2-7; 9 nucleotides line up with TRBD2. The CDR3 sequence is 13 residues long. The trim removed 6 bases at V and 6 bases at J, leaving 6 bases unmatched. The germline gives CDR1 LNHDA, CDR2 SQIVND (reference sequence). The CDR3 spells CASRASGMVEQYF. The CDR3 nucleotides read TGTGCCAGTAGGGCTAGCGGGATGGTCGAGCAGTACTTC.

The chain links TRBV3-1 to TRBJ1-2; D gene unclear. Germline V lookup: CDR1 LGHDT, CDR2 YNNKEL (reference sequence). V lost 3 bases and J 2 bases, leaving 13 bases between the germline ends. The CDR3 loop spans 15 amino acids. CDR3 coding DNA: TGTGCCAGCAGCCAGGGCCGCGCTTCGAACTATGGCTACACCTTC. It translates to CASSQGRASNYGYTF. The full variable domain, in which reference TRBV3-1 and TRBJ1-2 provide the parts outside the CDR3, is DTAVSQTPKYLVTQMGNDKSIKCEQNLGHDTMYWYKQDSKKFLKIMFSYNNKELIINETVPNRFSPKSPDKAHLNLHINSLELGDSAVYFCASSQGRASNYGYTFGSGTRLTVV.